This TCR delta chain was recovered during a study of gamma-delta T cells after stem cell transplantation. V dropped 0 bases and J dropped 1 base, with 8 bases sitting between them. This CDR3 has 14 amino acids. The germline gives CDR1 GEAIGNYY, CDR2 EKD. TCRdb made new clone calls on the RT-PCR reads using CATT. The sample shows 2,100 or so delta-chain clones, around 3.3% of them seen only once. This TCR was recovered from a human donor. It is not recorded whose cells these are; they may come from a transplant donor. Input material: gamma-delta T cells. This chain joins TRDV2 and TRDJ1; D is undetermined. CDR3: CACDTLALTDKLIF. In DNA, the CDR3 is TGTGCCTGTGACACCCTCGCTCTCACCGATAAACTCATCTTT.